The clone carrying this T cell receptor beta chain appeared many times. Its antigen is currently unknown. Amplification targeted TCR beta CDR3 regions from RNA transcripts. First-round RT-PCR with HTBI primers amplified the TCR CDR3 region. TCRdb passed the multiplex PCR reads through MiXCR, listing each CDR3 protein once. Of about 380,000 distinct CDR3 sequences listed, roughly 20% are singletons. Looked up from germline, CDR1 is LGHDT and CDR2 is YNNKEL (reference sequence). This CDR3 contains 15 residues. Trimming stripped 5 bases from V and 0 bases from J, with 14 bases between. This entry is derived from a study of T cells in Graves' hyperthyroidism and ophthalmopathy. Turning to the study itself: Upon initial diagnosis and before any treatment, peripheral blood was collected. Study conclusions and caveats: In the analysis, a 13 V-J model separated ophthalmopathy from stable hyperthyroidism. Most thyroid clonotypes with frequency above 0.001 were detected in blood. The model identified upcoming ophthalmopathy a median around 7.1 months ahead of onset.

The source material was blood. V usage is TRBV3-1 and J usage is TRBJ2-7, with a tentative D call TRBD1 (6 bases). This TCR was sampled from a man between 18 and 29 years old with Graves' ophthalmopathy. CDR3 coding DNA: TGTGCCAGCAGCGGGGACACAAGGAGCTCCTACGAGCAGTACTTC. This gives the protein CASSGDTRSSYEQYF.